This TCR beta chain stems from a study of regulatory T cells in long-lasting Graves disease listed by TCRdb under 2021. Regarding the study in general: Newly diagnosed Graves' disease patients had taken antithyroid drugs for less than 3 months. Patients with persistent Graves' disease were compared with patients with newly diagnosed Graves' disease using TCR sequencing and RNA sequencing of peripheral blood. The study was registered as a clinical trial and conducted in China. TCR sequencing covered around 13 persistent and approximately 20 newly diagnosed Graves' disease patients, 33 samples in total. Findings and caveats that apply to the study as a whole: Patients with persistent disease shared more public clonotypes (around 2,500) than newly diagnosed patients did (around 1,000). Peripheral blood alone was examined, since thyroid tissue, which constituted the primary lesion, could not be accessed. Persistent Graves' disease patients showed lower TCR Shannon entropy and fewer highly expanded clones than newly diagnosed patients, suggesting clonal expansion. Only the TCR beta chain was sequenced and analyzed. As a limitation, the authors acknowledged that the small sample size may reduce accuracy. TRBV28, TRBJ1-2 and TRBJ2-5 were preferentially used in persistent disease, while TRBV20-1 and TRBJ2-1 were favored in newly diagnosed disease.

Reading the label with the study, this specimen's time point is: newly diagnosed GD, antithyroid drugs for less than 3 months. RNA was extracted from PBMCs in TRIzol for both TCR sequencing and RNA sequencing. Graves' disease was diagnosed according to American Thyroid Association guidelines. Patients were recruited from an endocrinology department in Xi'an, China. Each patient gave roughly 8.4 milliliters of peripheral blood, collected in an EDTA anticoagulant tube. Ficoll Paque Plus density gradient separation was used to isolate PBMCs, and no further T cell sorting was performed. An Agilent 2100 Bioanalyzer and agarose gel were used to check RNA quality, and a NanoDrop 2000 was used to measure RNA concentration. The germline V gene provides CDR1 WSHSY and CDR2 SAAADI. Cut back by 3 bases and 4 bases, the V and J ends lie 15 bases apart. The CDR3 runs 16 amino acids, cysteine and phenylalanine included. The entry retains the CDR3 DNA only, 48 bases that are in frame from base 1.

As concerns this clonotype: Its recognized antigen is unknown. No much larger clone exists at a distance of one base, and base qualities are not known.

Library preparation employed multiplex PCR. TCRdb shows the sequencer as Illumina HiSeq 4000. iRepertoire HTBI primers and Arm-PCR amplification of CDR3 regions were used to construct TCR beta libraries. Before sequencing, the PCR products went through gel purification. Processing in the source paper ran as follows. A total of roughly 65 TRBV and under 15 TRBJ segments were identified across samples and were used for gene usage analysis of CDR3 amino acid clonotypes. COPE and FqMerger were used to merge the filtered high-quality paired reads into contigs. BLAST was used to align contigs to IMGT TRBV, TRBD and TRBJ reference genes, with CDR3 defined following IMGT. Highly expanded clones were defined as clonotypes with a frequency above 0.1%. Repertoire diversity was measured by Shannon entropy, and V-J evenness by the Gini coefficient. A clonotype found in more than one individual was treated as public. TCRdb handled the public reads itself, with Q25 trimming in fastp and clone calling in MiXCR, and kept productive beta chains. One record per CDR3 amino acid sequence lists the most common genes and DNA. For this entry, the V and J calls and clone size follow TCRdb and not the study's own pipeline. The sample table records a few hundred thousand distinct CDR3 sequences; less than 15% of these occur just once. In total, the top ten clones hold roughly a sixth of the sample.

Separately, the same data were catalogued under a study of T cells in Graves' hyperthyroidism and ophthalmopathy. As that second study puts it: Stable Graves' hyperthyroidism was defined as the absence of progression to ophthalmopathy over 18 months of follow-up. The hyperthyroidism patients were between 18 and 65 years old and newly diagnosed, with a disease duration of less than 2 months. Exclusion was applied to patients with uncontrolled infections, other autoimmune diseases, pregnancy or lactation. Diagnoses were based on clinical symptoms, serum thyroxine and TRAb, thyroid ultrasound and orbital computed tomography. A first-round RT-PCR of the TCR CDR3 used the HTBI primer set with the Qiagen OneStep RT-PCR kit. Blood samples also contained most of the expanded thyroid clonotypes (frequency above 0.001), which suggests that blood repertoires may reflect thyroid immune responses. Ophthalmopathy was separated from stable hyperthyroidism by a 13 V-J signature model, with about 88% sensitivity and approximately 81% specificity obtained in cross-validation and 80%/75% obtained in testing. In validation, the model predicted progression to ophthalmopathy with 60% to 71% sensitivity and approximately 78% specificity, a median of 6.5 months before onset. To identify distinguishing TCR V-J signatures, a discovery cohort of 100 or so patients was used, comprising 40 to 45 with Graves' ophthalmopathy and roughly 60 with stable Graves' hyperthyroidism. Whether ophthalmopathy could be predicted prospectively was tested in an independent validation cohort made up of 18 hyperthyroidism patients plus 17 patients who later progressed to ophthalmopathy. The 100 discovery patients were randomly split 7:3 into training and test sets. Thyroid tissue and blood T-cell repertoires from more than five Graves' hyperthyroidism patients were also compared in the study. After blood sampling, hyperthyroidism patients were treated with methimazole at a starting dose of 30 mg daily, and ophthalmopathy patients were treated with high-dose intravenous methylprednisolone. A second multiplex PCR round built the libraries, followed by size selection and purification. Paired-end sequencing of the libraries was performed with 100 bp reads on an Illumina HiSeq2000. SOAPnuke was used to process the raw data, throwing out any read that contained adapters or uncalled bases, had a mean Phred below 15, or lacked an exact constant-primer or identifier match. COPE v1.2.5 was used to merge high-quality paired reads, and clonotypes were defined as unique nucleotide sequences. Clonotypes were aligned to IMGT TRBV, TRBD and TRBJ reference segments using MiTCR v1.1. Only V-J combinations with frequency above 0.0001, covering about 99% of repertoires, were analysed. The TCS score was defined as the ratio of F50 (clonal expansion) to E x V (chaos), calculated using BLOSUM62-based TCRdist between CDR3 peptides within each V-J. Welch's t-statistics and random forest reduced fewer than 550 V-J features to roughly 13, which were used in a naive Bayes classifier (R e1071). No statistical method was used to set the sample size in advance, and investigators knew the group allocation. TCR Vbeta CDR3 sequencing of around 130 peripheral blood samples (approximately 44 ophthalmopathy, some 75 hyperthyroidism and about 17 progressor patients) is reported in the paper.

Sequences were derived from peripheral blood mononuclear cells (PBMCs), sampled at new diagnosis, from a patient treated with antithyroid drugs. This clonotype originated in a woman between 45 and 65 years old with Graves disease. Donor details come from another sample of the same person, matched by shared clones. The chain employs TRBV10-2 and TRBJ2-2; the D gene is possibly TRBD2, with 6 bases matching. The sequenced DNA is TGCGCCAGCAGTGACTCGTCCGGGAGACTCACCGGGGAGCTGTTTTTT. This yields the protein CASSDSSGRLTGELFF.